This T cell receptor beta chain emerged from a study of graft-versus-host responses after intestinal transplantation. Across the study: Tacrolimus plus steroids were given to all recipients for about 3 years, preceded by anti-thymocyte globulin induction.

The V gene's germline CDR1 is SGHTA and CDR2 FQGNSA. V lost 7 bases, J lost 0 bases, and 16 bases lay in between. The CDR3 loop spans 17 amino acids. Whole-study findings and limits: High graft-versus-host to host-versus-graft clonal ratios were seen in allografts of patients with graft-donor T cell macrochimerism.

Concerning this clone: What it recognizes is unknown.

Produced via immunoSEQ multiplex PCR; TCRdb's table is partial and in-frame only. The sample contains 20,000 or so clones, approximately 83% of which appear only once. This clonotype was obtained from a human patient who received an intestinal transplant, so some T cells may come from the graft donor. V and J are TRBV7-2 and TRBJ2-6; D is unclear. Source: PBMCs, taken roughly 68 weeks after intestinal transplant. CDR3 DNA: TGTGCCAGCATCTATAAGTCCCGGTCCTCTGGGGCCAACGTCCTGACTTTC. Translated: CASIYKSRSSGANVLTF.